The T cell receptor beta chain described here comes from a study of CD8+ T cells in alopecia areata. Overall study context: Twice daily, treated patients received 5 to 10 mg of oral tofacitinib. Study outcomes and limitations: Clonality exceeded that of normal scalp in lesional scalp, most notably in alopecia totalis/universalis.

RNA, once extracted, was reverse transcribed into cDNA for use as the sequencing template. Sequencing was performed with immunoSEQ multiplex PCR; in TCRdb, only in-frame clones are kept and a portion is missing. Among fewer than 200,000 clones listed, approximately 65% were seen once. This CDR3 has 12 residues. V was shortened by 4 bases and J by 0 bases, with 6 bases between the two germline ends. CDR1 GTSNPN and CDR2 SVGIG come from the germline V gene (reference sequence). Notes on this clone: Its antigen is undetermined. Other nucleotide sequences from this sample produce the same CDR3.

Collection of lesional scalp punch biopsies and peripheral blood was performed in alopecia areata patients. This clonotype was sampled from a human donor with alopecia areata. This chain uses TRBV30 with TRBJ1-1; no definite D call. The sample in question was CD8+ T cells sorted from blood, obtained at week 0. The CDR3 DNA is TGTGCCTGGACAGAAATGAACACTGAAGCTTTCTTT. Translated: CAWTEMNTEAFF. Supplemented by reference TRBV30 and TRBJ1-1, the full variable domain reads SQTIHQWPATLVQPVGSPLSLECTVEGTSNPNLYWYRQAAGRGLQLLFYSVGIGQISSEVPQNLSASRPQDRQFILSSKKLLLSDSGFYLCAWTEMNTEAFFGQGTRLTVV.